These T cell receptor beta chains were read from a single sample in a study of post-analysis software for immune sequencing data. TCRdb reprocessed the PCR reads via MiXCR and lists one record per CDR3 protein. The table has about 200,000 distinct CDR3 sequences, about 30% seen once. Sequencing input: blood. These receptors all come from a girl under 18 with multiple sclerosis. Each CDR3 is given with its conserved first and last residue. D genes are given only for firm matches. Expanded clones are given a class, and other clones once, few, many or no size at all.

d_call	clone_size	v_call	j_call	cdr3_nt	cdr3_aa
.	many	TRBV7-2	TRBJ2-1	TGTGCCAGCAGCTTAATAGCGTTGTACAATGAGCAGTTCTTC	CASSLIALYNEQFF
.	many	TRBV7-9	TRBJ2-3	TGTGCCAGCAGCTTAGAAAGGTCCTCCTCAACAGATACGCAGTATTTT	CASSLERSSSTDTQYF
.	few	TRBV5-1	TRBJ1-1	TGCGCCAGCAGCCCCGGACAGCAAAACACTGAAGCTTTCTTT	CASSPGQQNTEAFF
TRBD2	.	TRBV5-1	TRBJ2-1	TGCGCCAGCAGCTTTAGCGGGGGGAGGAATGAGCAGTTCTTC	CASSFSGGRNEQFF
TRBD1	few	TRBV9	TRBJ1-6	TGTGCCAGCAGCGTAGCTTGGCAGGGGGGTTCACCCCTCCACTTT	CASSVAWQGGSPLHF
.	.	TRBV21-1	TRBJ2-7	TGTGCCAGCAGCATCGGGACCCCCGGGGAGCAGTACTTC	CASSIGTPGEQYF
TRBD2	.	TRBV11-1	TRBJ2-1	TGTGCCAGCAGCCCGGGACTAGAATACAATGAGCAGTTCTTC	CASSPGLEYNEQFF
.	.	TRBV19	TRBJ2-7	TGTGCCAGTAGTATAGATCCCGCAGGACGCTACGAGCAGTACTTC	CASSIDPAGRYEQYF
.	few	TRBV5-1	TRBJ2-1	TGCGCCAGCAGCCAGCGTCTGGGGCCAGAAAAGGGCTTTGAGCTTTCGTTCTTC	CASSQRLGPEKGFELSFF
TRBD2	few	TRBV3-1	TRBJ2-4	TGTGCCAGCAGCCCGCGGACTAGCGCAGGAAACATTCAGTACTTC	CASSPRTSAGNIQYF
TRBD1	few	TRBV4-1	TRBJ1-2	TGCGCCAGCACTCCAAGATTCGGGACAGGGGATGGCTACACCTTC	CASTPRFGTGDGYTF
.	few	TRBV5-1	TRBJ1-2	TGCGCCAGCAGCTTGTCTTTCTCAGGGACCCTTTATGGCTACACCTTC	CASSLSFSGTLYGYTF
.	.	TRBV7-2	TRBJ1-1	TGTGCCAGCAGCTTAGGGGCAGGCCACACTGAAGCTTTCTTT	CASSLGAGHTEAFF
.	few	TRBV20-1	TRBJ1-5	TGCAGTGCCAAAGGAGGGAGGGGTCCGTATCAGCCCCAGCATTTT	CSAKGGRGPYQPQHF
.	.	TRBV6-6	TRBJ2-2	TGTGCCAGCACGAAACAGCTGAACACCGGGGAGCTGTTTTTT	CASTKQLNTGELFF
.	few	TRBV18	TRBJ2-3	TGTGCCAGCTCACCACCGTGGGGGCAGGGAGATACGCAGTATTTT	CASSPPWGQGDTQYF
.	few	TRBV5-1	TRBJ2-7	TGCGCCAGCAGCTTTTACGGGGAAAGCTCCTACGAGCAGTACTTC	CASSFYGESSYEQYF
.	many	TRBV3-1	TRBJ2-5	TGTGCCAGCAGCCAAGGCCAAGAGACCCAGTACTTC	CASSQGQETQYF
.	.	TRBV2	TRBJ1-4	TGTGCCAGCAGTGGCCCGTATGGGTTAAATGAAAAACTGTTTTTT	CASSGPYGLNEKLFF
.	many	TRBV7-2	TRBJ2-5	TGTGCCAGCAGCTTCCCTGGAGTTGGGGAGACCCAGTACTTC	CASSFPGVGETQYF
TRBD2	.	TRBV4-2	TRBJ2-7	TGTGCCAGCAGCCACGGCCTTAGCGGGTACAATGAGCAGTACTTC	CASSHGLSGYNEQYF
.	.	TRBV7-9	TRBJ1-5	TGTGCCAGCAGCGGAGCGGGGCCCAATCAGCCCCAGCATTTT	CASSGAGPNQPQHF
.	.	TRBV4-2	TRBJ1-5	TGTGCCAGCAGCCAAATAGGCCAGGGGCTGAGCAATCAGCCCCAGCATTTT	CASSQIGQGLSNQPQHF
.	many	TRBV12-3/TRBV12-4	TRBJ2-1	TGTGCCAGCAGTCTACAGGGCGCCTACAATGAGCAGTTCTTC	CASSLQGAYNEQFF
.	.	TRBV19	TRBJ2-5	TGTGCCAGTAACGACCAGGAGGCAGGACAAGAGACCCAGTACTTC	CASNDQEAGQETQYF
.	.	TRBV28	TRBJ1-2	TGTGCCAGCAACCAAGGGGGGGCGCTTAATGGCTACACCTTC	CASNQGGALNGYTF
.	many	TRBV3-1	TRBJ2-5	TGTGCCAGCAGCCATCAGCCCCAAGAGACCCAGTACTTC	CASSHQPQETQYF
TRBD2	.	TRBV28	TRBJ2-4	TGTGCCAGCAGTCCCCGGGGGGTTCCAGCCAAAAACATTCAGTACTTC	CASSPRGVPAKNIQYF
.	.	TRBV2	TRBJ1-1	TGTGCCAGCAGTCCACAGTTTATGAACACTGAAGCTTTCTTT	CASSPQFMNTEAFF
.	few	TRBV7-9	TRBJ2-1	TGTGCCAGCAGCAGACAGGGCGACTACGGGGGGAACAATGAGCAGTTCTTC	CASSRQGDYGGNNEQFF
TRBD1	few	TRBV6-5	TRBJ1-5	TGTGCCAGCAGTTACGACAGGGGGCATCAGCCCCAGCATTTT	CASSYDRGHQPQHF
TRBD1	few	TRBV5-1	TRBJ2-3	TGCGCCAGCAGCGTTCAGGGGGCAGATACGCAGTATTTT	CASSVQGADTQYF
.	many	TRBV3-1	TRBJ2-1	TGTGCCAGCAGCCAGACCGCGCGGGAGCAGTTCTTC	CASSQTAREQFF
.	few	TRBV28	TRBJ2-1	TGTGCCAGCATTGGCAATGAGCAGTTCTTC	CASIGNEQFF
.	.	TRBV5-1	TRBJ2-2	TGCGCCAGCAGCATCCAGGGGCACGCCGGGGAGCTGTTTTTT	CASSIQGHAGELFF
TRBD1	.	TRBV7-9	TRBJ1-2	TGTGCCAGCAGCCCCGACAGGGCCATATTCTCTAACTATGGCTACACCTTC	CASSPDRAIFSNYGYTF
TRBD1	.	TRBV5-8	TRBJ1-2	TGTGCCAGCAGCTTACGGGCAGGGGGACTTTTCTATGGCTACACCTTC	CASSLRAGGLFYGYTF
.	many	TRBV5-1	TRBJ2-3	TGCGCCAGCAGCCCCCGGGATGGAGATACGCAGTATTTT	CASSPRDGDTQYF
TRBD1	.	TRBV30	TRBJ1-5	TGTGCCTGGGCAAGCGGGACAGGGTTCGATCAGCCCCAGCATTTT	CAWASGTGFDQPQHF
TRBD1	few	TRBV7-7	TRBJ2-7	TGTGCTAGCAGCTTCGGACAGGGTGACACCTACGAGCAGTACTTC	CASSFGQGDTYEQYF
TRBD1	.	TRBV15	TRBJ2-1	TGTGCCACCAGCTCACTCACCGGGACAGGGGGAAGGGATGAGCAGTTCTTC	CATSSLTGTGGRDEQFF
.	many	TRBV15	TRBJ2-7	TGTGCCACCAGCAGGATTACAGATGCCTACGAGCAGTACTTC	CATSRITDAYEQYF
.	few	TRBV6-5	TRBJ1-1	TGTGCCAGCAGTTCTTTGGGCGCTGAAGCTTTCTTT	CASSSLGAEAFF
TRBD1	many	TRBV12-3/TRBV12-4	TRBJ1-4	TGTGCCAGCAGTACAGGGGGGCCGGTTAATGAAAAACTGTTTTTT	CASSTGGPVNEKLFF
.	many	TRBV7-9	TRBJ2-3	TGTGCCAGCAGCTTAGCCACAGGGTCCTCAGATACGCAGTATTTT	CASSLATGSSDTQYF
.	.	TRBV5-1	TRBJ2-7	TGCGCCAGCAAGCCGGCGGGTGTTACCTACGAGCAGTACTTC	CASKPAGVTYEQYF
.	few	TRBV5-1	TRBJ1-2	TGCGCCAGCAGCCCAGCCGCCGGTAGGGAGGCGTTTGGCTACACCTTC	CASSPAAGREAFGYTF
.	.	TRBV20-1	TRBJ1-2	TGCAGTGCGCAGGACCGACTTAAGCTGGATGGCTACACCTTC	CSAQDRLKLDGYTF
.	.	TRBV7-2	TRBJ1-1	TGTGCCAGCAGCCAAGGAAGGTACACTGAAGCTTTCTTT	CASSQGRYTEAFF
.	.	TRBV2	TRBJ2-1	TGTGCCAGCAATTCCCATAGGGGCAGGGGCTATGAGCAGTTCTTC	CASNSHRGRGYEQFF
.	.	TRBV25-1	TRBJ2-3	TGTGCCAGCAGTCTCCCGGGGGGACGGGGGCCAGATACGCAGTATTTT	CASSLPGGRGPDTQYF
.	.	TRBV20-1	TRBJ2-2	TGCAGTGCTAGAGGCCACTCACCCGGGGAGCTGTTTTTT	CSARGHSPGELFF
.	few	TRBV7-3	TRBJ1-6	TGTGCCAGCAGCGCCTCAGGGTCCTATAATTCACCCCTCCACTTT	CASSASGSYNSPLHF
.	many	TRBV12-3/TRBV12-4	TRBJ1-1	TGTGCCAGCAGTTTAAAGGGGCACACTGAAGCTTTCTTT	CASSLKGHTEAFF
.	.	TRBV7-9	TRBJ2-3	TGTGCCAGCAAGCTTCAGGACAGGGAGGGAGCAGATACGCAGTATTTT	CASKLQDREGADTQYF
.	many	TRBV20-1	TRBJ2-5	TGCAGTGCCCGGGCGCCGGAGACCCAGTACTTC	CSARAPETQYF
TRBD1	many	TRBV12-3/TRBV12-4	TRBJ1-1	TGTGCCAGCAGTTTCGGGACAGGGGATAACACTGAAGCTTTCTTT	CASSFGTGDNTEAFF
.	few	TRBV7-3	TRBJ2-1	TGTGCCAGCAGCGCACCCGGGGTCGTAGGGGGAAATGAGCAGTTCTTC	CASSAPGVVGGNEQFF
.	.	TRBV7-9	TRBJ2-5	TGTGCCAGCAGCCAAAGCGGAACCCAGTACTTC	CASSQSGTQYF